One sample yielded the 3 T cell receptor beta chains listed below, sequenced in a study of naive and memory T cell subsets. Study-wide results and limits: A few larger clonotypes appeared in naive repertoires, especially CD8, possibly memory cells re-expressing CD45RA.

Both TRBC1 and TRBC2 were covered by a beta constant-region primer of two equimolar oligonucleotides. Nested alpha and beta constant-region primers with the SP2 primer drove four PCR rounds on ligated cDNA. TCRdb re-analysed the UMI-ligation and nested PCR reads in MiXCR, keeping a single row per CDR3 protein. The repertoire holds around 100,000 distinct CDR3 sequences, roughly 15% seen once, with 2.5% to 3.5% in the top ten. Their specific antigens are unknown. The source material was naive CD8+ T cells from blood. These receptors all come from a human donor in good health.

This clonotype has ten or more counts. The chain recombines TRBV12-3 or TRBV12-4 with TRBJ1-1; 8 bases map to TRBD1. This CDR3 has 13 amino acids. J lost 3 bases, V lost 7 bases, and 4 bases had no gene match. As DNA, the CDR3 is TGTGCCAGCACCACAGGGGGGGACACTGAAGCTTTCTTT. Its protein product is CASTTGGDTEAFF.

This clonotype came up once. The chain joins TRBV7-9 to TRBJ2-1; 8 bases are a match to TRBD1. With V trimmed by 6 bases and J by 0 bases, 19 bases remained unmatched. Germline V CDR1 and CDR2: SEHNR, FQNEAQ (reference sequence). The CDR3 loop spans 20 amino acids. CDR3 DNA sequence: TGTGCCAGCAGTTCAACGGACAGGGCCGGTCCTGCCAGCTCCTACAATGAGCAGTTCTTC. The encoded protein is CASSSTDRAGPASSYNEQFF.

The V gene is TRBV7-9, the J gene TRBJ2-1; 7 bases align to TRBD1. Germline loops: CDR1 SEHNR, CDR2 FQNEAQ (reference sequence). V dropped 5 bases and J dropped 8; count of bases not matched to a gene: 6. CDR3 length equals 13 residues. DNA for the CDR3: TGTGCCAGCAGCGCCACAGACAGGGATGAGCAGTTCTTC. This gives the protein CASSATDRDEQFF.